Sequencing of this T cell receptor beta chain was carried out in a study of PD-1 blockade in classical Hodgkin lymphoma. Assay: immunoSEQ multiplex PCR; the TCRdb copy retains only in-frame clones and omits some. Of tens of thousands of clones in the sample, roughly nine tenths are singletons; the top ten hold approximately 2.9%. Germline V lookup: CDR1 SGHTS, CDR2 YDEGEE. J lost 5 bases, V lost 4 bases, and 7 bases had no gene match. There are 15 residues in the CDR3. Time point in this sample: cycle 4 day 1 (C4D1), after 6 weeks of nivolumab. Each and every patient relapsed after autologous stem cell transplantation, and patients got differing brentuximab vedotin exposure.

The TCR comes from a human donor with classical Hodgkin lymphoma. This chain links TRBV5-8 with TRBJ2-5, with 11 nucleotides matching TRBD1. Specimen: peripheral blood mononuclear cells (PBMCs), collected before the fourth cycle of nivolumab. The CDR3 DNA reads TGTGCCAGCAGCAAAGGACAGGGGGCCGGGGAGACCCAGTACTTC. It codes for CASSKGQGAGETQYF.